These 27 T cell receptor beta chains originate from one sample sequenced in a study of T cell changes during pregnancy in multiple sclerosis. Profiled with immunoSEQ multiplex PCR; TCRdb holds only in-frame clones, not every one. The sample lists more than 75,000 clones, about 93% occurring once. The sample here was peripheral blood, taken in the first trimester of pregnancy. All receptors come from a female donor with multiple sclerosis, enrolled in a pregnancy study.

V is TRBV7-8 and J is TRBJ1-2; a possible D gene is TRBD1 (5 bases). CDR3 length equals 15 residues. V lost 0 bases and J lost 4, with 12 bases in between. Germline loops: CDR1 SGHVS, CDR2 FQNEAQ. CDR3 nucleotide sequence: TGTGCCAGCAGCTTAGCGGACATATTAGGCTATGGCTACACCTTC. Translated, it gives CASSLADILGYGYTF.

CDR3 sequence: CASSQGGAGLFRYTF. The CDR3 region has the DNA TGCGCCAGCAGCCAAGGTGGGGCAGGGCTATTTCGCTACACCTTC. The gene calls are TRBV4-3 and TRBJ1-2; possibly TRBD1 for D (5 bases). There are 15 residues in the CDR3. Per the germline V gene, CDR1 is LGHNA and CDR2 is YSLEER. V was pared by 1 base and J by 9 bases, with 18 bases between.

This clone was observed once. The chain carries TRBV19 and TRBJ1-1; TRBD1 might be the D (6 bases). The V end lost 7 bases, the J end lost 8 bases, and 20 bases lay between the germline ends. Germline assignment: CDR1 LNHDA and CDR2 SQIVND (reference sequence). This CDR3 is built from 14 residues. The CDR3 spells CASTHPRGAGEAFF. In nucleotides, the CDR3 is TGTGCCAGTACCCACCCGCGGGGGGCAGGCGAAGCTTTCTTT.

The rearrangement uses TRBV9 and TRBJ1-2; the D gene is possibly TRBD1 (5 bases). There are 13 residues in the CDR3. V gave up 3 bases and J gave up 7 bases, with 13 bases separating them. Looked up from germline, CDR1 is SGDLS and CDR2 is YYNGEE. The CDR3 DNA reads TGTGCCAGCAGCGCAGATCAGGGTAGTGGCTACACCTTC. It is translated as CASSADQGSGYTF.

The rearrangement joins TRBV27 to TRBJ1-5, with no clear D. Germline CDR1 MNHEY, CDR2 SMNVEV (reference sequence). V was cut by 6 bases and J by 1 base, with 7 bases left in between. CDR3 length: 13 amino acids. CDR3 DNA sequence: TGTGCCAGCAGCCCCCGGAGCAATCAGCCCCAGCATTTT. Its protein is CASSPRSNQPQHF.

This clone was picked up one time. The CDR3 coding sequence is TGTGCCATCAGTACGGACCAGGGGTATGGCTACACCTTC. It encodes CAISTDQGYGYTF. The V gene is TRBV10-3, the J gene TRBJ1-2, with a weak D call TRBD1 (6 bases). Looked up from germline, CDR1 is ENHRY and CDR2 is SYGVKD. V was shortened by 5 bases and J by 5 bases, with 12 bases between the two germline ends. The CDR3 runs 13 residues.

The rearrangement links TRBV28 to TRBJ1-2; the D gene is possibly TRBD1 (6 bases). Trimming cost V 10 bases and J 7 bases, with 19 bases left between them. This CDR3 contains 13 residues. From germline, CDR1 is MDHEN and CDR2 SYDVKM. This chain's CDR3 is CATKDRNGIGYTF. DNA for the CDR3: TGTGCCACTAAGGACAGAAACGGGATTGGCTACACCTTC.

The chain couples TRBV27 to TRBJ2-3; 9 bases align to TRBD2. This CDR3 is built from 17 residues. The V and J ends lost 3 bases and 2 bases, in that order; junction bases with no gene match: 9. Germline values: CDR1 MNHEY, CDR2 SMNVEV (reference sequence). The CDR3 sequence: CASSFNPGLAFTDTQYF. The CDR3 nucleotides are TGTGCCAGCAGTTTCAACCCGGGACTAGCCTTCACAGATACGCAGTATTTT.

The rearrangement links TRBV19 to TRBJ1-1; TRBD1 agrees at 9 bases. V lost 5 bases and J lost 8; bases outside the gene matches: 9. The CDR3 is made up of 14 amino acids. The germline gives CDR1 LNHDA, CDR2 SQIVND (reference sequence). CDR3: CASSQTGGSTEAFF. The CDR3 DNA follows: TGTGCCAGTAGTCAGACAGGGGGTTCTACCGAAGCTTTCTTT.

The V gene is TRBV7-9, the J gene TRBJ1-2; 9 nucleotides align to TRBD1. V dropped 5 bases and J dropped 4; count of bases not matched to a gene: 17. CDR3 length equals 18 residues. Germline values: CDR1 SEHNR, CDR2 FQNEAQ (reference sequence). CDR3 region: CASSRGLLGQGIPYGYTF. In DNA, the CDR3 is TGTGCCAGCAGCCGGGGCCTTTTGGGACAGGGAATCCCCTATGGCTACACCTTC.

The V call is TRBV18, the J call TRBJ2-3; TRBD1 aligns across 7 bases. V dropped 3 bases and J dropped 4; count of bases not matched to a gene: 10. CDR3 size: 16 residues. Per the germline V gene, CDR1 is KGHSH and CDR2 is LQKENI. The CDR3 DNA reads TGTGCCAGCTCACCTGGGGCAGGGGGAGTTGCAGATACGCAGTATTTT. It encodes CASSPGAGGVADTQYF. The complete variable domain, with remaining parts taken from reference TRBV18 and TRBJ2-3, reads NAGVMQNPRHLVRRRGQEARLRCSPMKGHSHVYWYRQLPEEGLKFMVYLQKENIIDESGMPKERFSAEFPKEGPSILRIQQVVRGDSAAYFCASSPGAGGVADTQYFGPGTRLTVL.

The rearrangement uses TRBV11-3 and TRBJ2-1; 9 positions agree with TRBD2. CDR1 is SGHNT and CDR2 is YENEEA in the germline V gene. The CDR3 spans 16 residues. Losses at the gene ends were 5 bases for V and 8 bases for J; bases not matched to a gene: 13. The CDR3 protein is CASSAGTSFLSDEQFF. In DNA, the CDR3 is TGTGCCAGCAGCGCCGGGACTAGCTTCCTTTCGGATGAGCAGTTCTTC.

This chain connects TRBV5-1 to TRBJ2-2; 14 bases agree with TRBD2. V gave up 3 bases and J gave up 8 bases; unmatched junction bases: 6. Germline V CDR1 and CDR2: SGHRS, YFSETQ. The CDR3 length is 16 residues. The DNA of the CDR3 is TGCGCCAGCAGCTCTAGACTAGCGGGAGGGCCTGGGGAGCTGTTTTTT. This gives the protein CASSSRLAGGPGELFF.

The CDR3 protein is CASSRPGNTEAFF. The CDR3 DNA follows: TGCGCCAGCAGCCGGCCGGGGAACACTGAAGCTTTCTTT. The gene calls are TRBV5-1 and TRBJ1-1; D unresolved. V lost 4 bases, J lost 1 base, and 8 bases lay in between. Germline loops: CDR1 SGHRS, CDR2 YFSETQ. The CDR3 runs to 13 residues.

J is TRBJ2-2 and V is TRBV7-6; TRBD2 agrees at 8 bases. This CDR3 region has 15 residues. The J segment lost 4 bases and the V segment lost 6 bases, leaving 7 bases of the junction unmatched. CDR1 is SGHVS, CDR2 FNYEAQ, per germline. This chain's CDR3 is CASSGVAGSTGELFF. In DNA, the CDR3 is TGTGCCAGCAGTGGGGTAGCGGGATCCACCGGGGAGCTGTTTTTT.

The chain has TRBV9 and TRBJ2-1; TRBD2 matches at 11 bases. In germline, CDR1 is SGDLS, CDR2 YYNGEE. The CDR3 consists of 16 residues. The junction had 8 bases not matched to a gene; V was cut back by 4 bases and J by 5 bases. The CDR3: CASSTSGGLLHNEQFF. In DNA, the CDR3 is TGTGCCAGCAGCACTAGCGGGGGACTCCTTCACAATGAGCAGTTCTTC.

The CDR3 loop is CASSQASGRYDNEQFF. The CDR3 nucleotides are TGTGCCAGCTCACAGGCTAGCGGGAGGTACGACAATGAGCAGTTCTTC. The chain is built from TRBV18 and TRBJ2-1; TRBD2 matches 11 bases. CDR3 length: 16 residues. The V and J ends lost 4 bases and 5 bases, in that order; junction bases with no gene match: 7. In germline, CDR1 is KGHSH, CDR2 LQKENI.

The table lists this clone with a count of one. This chain connects TRBV5-1 to TRBJ2-1; tentatively, D is TRBD1 (5 bases). CDR1 and CDR2 (germline): SGHRS, YFSETQ. CDR3 length: 15 amino acids. Trimming cost V 2 bases and J 1 base, with 10 bases left between them. The CDR3 loop is CASSFSQGSYNEQFF. The CDR3 DNA reads TGCGCCAGCAGCTTTTCGCAGGGTTCCTACAATGAGCAGTTCTTC.

V and J are TRBV7-6 and TRBJ2-5; TRBD2 aligns across 10 bases. Losses at the gene ends were 5 bases for V and 3 bases for J; bases not matched to a gene: 9. Looked up from germline, CDR1 is SGHVS and CDR2 is FNYEAQ. The CDR3 runs 16 residues. The CDR3 DNA reads as TGTGCCAGCAGCCACCGGACTAGCGGAGGCGAAGAGACCCAGTACTTC. Its translation is CASSHRTSGGEETQYF. Complete variable domain (other parts from reference TRBV7-6 and TRBJ2-5): GAGVSQSPRYKVTKRGQDVALRCDPISGHVSLYWYRQALGQGPEFLTYFNYEAQQDKSGLPNDRFSAERPEGSISTLTIQRTEQRDSAMYRCASSHRTSGGEETQYFGPGTRLLVL.

CDR3 sequence reads: CASSQLLNTEAFF. As DNA, the CDR3 is TGCGCCAGCAGCCAACTCTTGAACACTGAAGCTTTCTTT. J is TRBJ1-1 and V is TRBV4-1; D unresolved. Per germline, CDR1 MGHRA and CDR2 YSYEKL. V gave up 2 bases and J gave up 0 bases, with 4 bases separating them. The CDR3 loop spans 13 amino acids.

The chain carries TRBV9 and TRBJ2-7, with TRBD1 matching over 11 bases. With V trimmed by 4 bases and J by 4 bases, 7 bases remained unmatched. Germline V CDR1 and CDR2: SGDLS, YYNGEE. There are 15 residues in the CDR3. The CDR3 region has the DNA TGTGCCAGCAGCCGGGACAGGGGGTCTAGATACGAGCAGTACTTC. Encoded protein: CASSRDRGSRYEQYF.

This sequence joins TRBV5-6 and TRBJ2-7; no firm D call. The CDR3 has 15 residues. Trimming cost V 0 bases and J 3 bases, with 13 bases left between them. The germline CDR1 and CDR2 sequences are SGHDT and YYEEEE. The CDR3, as DNA: TGTGCCAGCAGCTTGGGGGCTGGGCCACACTACGAGCAGTACTTC. Translation: CASSLGAGPHYEQYF.

The chain couples TRBV19 to TRBJ2-7; 10 nucleotides agree with TRBD1. The V gene's germline CDR1 is LNHDA and CDR2 SQIVND (reference sequence). The CDR3 is 15 residues long. The V gene end was trimmed by 9 bases and the J gene end by 3 bases; junction bases not matched to a gene: 11. The CDR3 sequence: CASSPAGTGVYEQYF. CDR3 coding DNA: TGTGCCAGCTCACCTGCCGGGACAGGGGTCTACGAGCAGTACTTC.

The table lists this clone with a count of one. This chain uses TRBV9 with TRBJ2-1, with 8 bases that match TRBD1. CDR3 length equals 16 residues. The ends lost 4 bases at V and 8 bases at J; junction bases unmatched: 14. The germline CDR1 and CDR2 sequences are SGDLS and YYNGEE. As DNA, the CDR3 is TGTGCCAGCAGCCTACAGGGGGACCTCTTTGTCTATGAGCAGTTCTTC. It yields the protein CASSLQGDLFVYEQFF.

CDR3 DNA: TGCGCCAGCAGCTTGGGGGACACAGAGGGATACGAGCAGTACTTC. Protein sequence: CASSLGDTEGYEQYF. V usage is TRBV5-1 and J usage is TRBJ2-7; possible D gene TRBD1, 6 bases. Germline loops: CDR1 SGHRS, CDR2 YFSETQ. The CDR3 is made up of 15 amino acids. Trimming shortened V by 0 bases and J by 4 bases, and 14 bases separated the two germline ends.

V and J are TRBV5-1 and TRBJ2-5, with 7 bases that match TRBD1. From germline, CDR1 is SGHRS and CDR2 YFSETQ. J lost 5 bases, V lost 4 bases, and 14 bases had no gene match. The CDR3 is 16 residues long. The CDR3 sequence is CASSPGARDRAETQYF. DNA for the CDR3: TGCGCCAGCAGCCCTGGGGCACGCGACAGGGCGGAGACCCAGTACTTC.

The rearrangement joins TRBV9 to TRBJ2-3; the match to TRBD2 covers 12 bases. The V segment lost 4 bases and the J segment 2 bases; nucleotides outside the gene matches: 14. The CDR3 contains 19 residues. Germline V lookup: CDR1 SGDLS, CDR2 YYNGEE. The CDR3, as DNA: TGTGCCAGCAGCCCCCGACTAGCGGGAGTAGAGGGGCCCACAGATACGCAGTATTTT. Translating it yields CASSPRLAGVEGPTDTQYF.